This T cell receptor (beta chain) stems from a study of blood T cell repertoires in COVID-19. On the study more broadly: Material from acute and convalescent COVID-19 was sourced from the United States, Italy and Spain. The cDNA or gDNA used as material had been derived from T cells, B-cell-depleted T cells, or PBMCs.

The CDR3 length is 15 residues. The germline V gene encodes CDR1 LGHNA and CDR2 YNFKEQ. V shed 0 bases and J 7 bases; nucleotides not matched to a gene: 4. Method: immunoSEQ multiplex PCR; TCRdb's copy keeps in-frame clones and lacks some. The data hold some 120,000 clones, with 70% to 90% observed a single time. The V call is TRBV4-2, the J call TRBJ2-1; 9 bases agree with TRBD2. This sequence originates from a human donor in a cohort sampled during active COVID-19. Sequencing input: peripheral blood. The CDR3 nucleotides read TGTGCCAGCAGCCAAGAGCTAGCGGGATGGAATGAGCAGTTCTTC. Amino acid sequence: CASSQELAGWNEQFF.